The entry below gives a single TCR beta chain sequence along with its context. Its antigen remains unknown. This entry is derived from a study of neoadjuvant anti-PD-1 for oral cavity cancer. Study-wide findings and caveats: TCR analyses covered only a few patients per response group.

The germline CDR1 and CDR2 sequences are MGHRA and YSYEKL. With V trimmed by 1 base and J by 3 bases, 8 bases remained unmatched. There are 17 residues in the CDR3. Here immunoSEQ multiplex PCR was the method, and the copy in TCRdb shows in-frame clones only, minus some. The table shows about 14,000 clones, with less than 85% occurring only once. The TCR comes from a person aged 35-79 years with oral cavity squamous cell carcinoma. This rearrangement joins TRBV4-1 to TRBJ1-5; 8 bases fit TRBD1. Sample: PBMCs, taken before nivolumab (anti-PD-1) treatment. The CDR3: CASSQGPGQANNQPQHF. The CDR3, as DNA: TGCGCCAGCAGCCAAGGACCGGGACAGGCGAACAATCAGCCCCAGCATTTT.